The 6 T cell receptor beta chains in this list originate from one sample, sequenced in a study of blood T cell repertoires in COVID-19. Produced via immunoSEQ multiplex PCR; TCRdb's table is partial and in-frame only. The table has 150,000 or so clones, about four fifths seen once. The sequencing input was peripheral blood. The source is a man between 60 and 75 years old with acute or convalescent COVID-19.

The chain employs TRBV18 and TRBJ2-1; TRBD1 agrees at 10 bases. V was pared by 3 bases and J by 5 bases, with 4 bases of the junction left unmatched. Germline CDR1 reads KGHSH; CDR2 reads LQKENI. The length of the CDR3 is 15 residues. CDR3 nucleotide sequence: TGTGCCAGCTCACCGGGACAGGGGAGGAACAATGAGCAGTTCTTC. This translates into CASSPGQGRNNEQFF.

Details on this clone: Other DNA sequences in the sample encode the same CDR3. In DNA form, the CDR3 reads TGTGCCAGCAGCCAAGGGGGCGCGAACACCGGGGAGCTGTTTTTT. This encodes CASSQGGANTGELFF. The chain has TRBV4-2 and TRBJ2-2; TRBD1 might be the D (5 bases). The CDR3 totals 15 residues. The germline gives CDR1 LGHNA, CDR2 YNFKEQ. The V gene lost 1 base and the J gene lost 0 bases, with 6 bases spanning the gap.

The gene calls are TRBV6-5 and TRBJ1-1; 9 nucleotides match TRBD1. Germline-derived CDR1 and CDR2 are MNHEY and SVGAGI. The CDR3 has 12 residues. The V and J ends lost 7 bases and 10 bases, in that order; junction bases with no gene match: 7. As DNA, the CDR3 is TGTGCCAGCACCCACTCGACAGGGGGAGCTTTCTTT. The encoded protein is CASTHSTGGAFF.

The V gene is TRBV28, the J gene TRBJ1-2, with D perhaps matching TRBD1 (5 bases). Trimming removed 5 bases at V and 5 bases at J, with 15 bases between. Germline assignment: CDR1 MDHEN and CDR2 SYDVKM. The CDR3 runs 14 residues. The CDR3 loop is CASSPPQGQYGYTF. As DNA, the CDR3 is TGTGCCAGCAGTCCTCCCCAGGGCCAATATGGCTACACCTTC.

In its sample, this clone was seen once. This rearrangement joins TRBV21-1 to TRBJ1-6; whether TRBD1, the table's D call, matches the DNA was not checked. TRBV21-1 counts as a pseudogene. The CDR3 runs 16 residues. Here the CDR3 DNA reads TGTGCCAGCAGCAGAATGGTTGACAGTCTTAATTCACCCCTCCACTTT. Translating it yields CASSRMVDSLNSPLHF.

This chain connects TRBV15 to TRBJ2-1; possible D gene TRBD2, 5 bases. V lost 0 bases and J 9 bases, leaving 12 bases between the germline ends. The CDR3 has 14 amino acids. Per germline, CDR1 LNHNV and CDR2 YYDKDF (reference sequence). The CDR3 coding sequence is TGTGCCACCAGCAGAGATACTAGAAGTGGTGAGCAGTTCTTC. Translation gives CATSRDTRSGEQFF.